This T cell receptor (beta chain) was sequenced for a study of regulatory dendritic cells for organ transplantation. This table comes from immunoSEQ multiplex PCR, and its TCRdb copy is limited to in-frame clones, with some not included. The data show about 30,000 clones, with around nine tenths seen just once and about 0.063% held by the top ten. Study conclusions and caveats: Naive T cells showed high diversity, memory cells less, memory CD8+ least. Of resting T cell subsets, memory CD8+ had the most alloreactive clonotypes.

A note on this clone: Its antigen is unknown.

CDR3 length: 16 amino acids. Germline V CDR1 and CDR2: LGHNA, YSLEER. Deletions cut 1 base from V and 10 bases from J, with 17 bases between. This clonotype was obtained from a human donor in good health. Sequences were obtained from naive CD4+ T cells from blood. Stated subset: CD45RA+ naive T cells. This rearrangement joins TRBV4-3 to TRBJ1-6, with D possibly TRBD1 on 5 matching bases. The CDR3 reads CASSQVRGVRGSPLHF. CDR3 nucleotide sequence: TGCGCCAGCAGCCAAGTTCGAGGGGTACGCGGGTCACCCCTCCACTTT.